This T cell receptor beta chain is drawn from a study of chronic HIV infection and antiretroviral therapy (dated by TCRdb to the mid-2010s). V lost 5 bases and J lost 5 bases; the stretch between them is 15 bases long. Based on the germline V gene (reference sequence), the CDR1 and CDR2 sequences are LGHDT and YNNKEL. The CDR3 runs 14 amino acids, cysteine and phenylalanine included. The only DNA kept is the CDR3, 42 bases in frame from the first base. To prepare the library, 5' RACE was applied. Sequencing took place on an Illumina MiSeq. TCRdb applied fastp at Q25 and MiXCR to the public reads, then kept only in-frame beta chains. A single entry per CDR3 protein holds the most common genes and DNA from its merged rows. The sample table holds more than 40,000 distinct CDR3 sequences, of which about a fifth were seen once. Together, the top ten hold about 2.7% of the sample. Concerning this clonotype itself: Its antigen is still unknown. One base away there is no much larger clone; base qualities are not given.

The clonotype comes from an adult who had HIV and had not received antiretroviral therapy, or was an uninfected healthy control (not recorded which). The sequence joins TRBV3-1 to TRBJ1-2, with an unclear D gene assignment. The sample consisted of peripheral blood. The base sequence is TGTGCCAGCAGCTCCGGGTCTAAACTTTATGGCTACACCTTC. Translated, it reads CASSSGSKLYGYTF.